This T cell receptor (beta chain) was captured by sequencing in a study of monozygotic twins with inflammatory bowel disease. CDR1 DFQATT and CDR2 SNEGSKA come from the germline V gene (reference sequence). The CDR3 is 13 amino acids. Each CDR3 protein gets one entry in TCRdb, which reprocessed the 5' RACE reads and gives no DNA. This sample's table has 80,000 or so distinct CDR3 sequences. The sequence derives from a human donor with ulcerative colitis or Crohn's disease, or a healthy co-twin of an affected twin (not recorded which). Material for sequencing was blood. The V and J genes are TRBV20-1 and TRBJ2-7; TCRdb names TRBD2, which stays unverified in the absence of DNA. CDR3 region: CSARAVSPYEQYF.